Each of the 9 T cell receptor beta chains below was sequenced from the same sample in a study of CD8 T cells in ankylosing spondylitis. TCRdb reanalysed the 5' RACE reads using MiXCR and keeps one entry per CDR3 protein. The sample lists 15,000 to 20,000 distinct CDR3 sequences, approximately 7.6% occurring once. Specimen: blood. Receptor source: a male donor with ankylosing spondylitis or in good health (not recorded which).

In this sample, this clonotype turned up a few times. The chain is built from TRBV2 and TRBJ2-2, with D perhaps matching TRBD1 (6 bases). CDR1 and CDR2 (germline): SNHLY, FYNNEI. Trimming removed 8 bases at V and 2 bases at J, with 12 bases between. The length of the CDR3 is 14 residues. The DNA of the CDR3 is TGTGCCAGCCGCCGGGACAAAAACACCGGGGAGCTGTTTTTT. Translating it yields CASRRDKNTGELFF.

This clonotype rates as medium-sized. The CDR3 sequence is CSAPLERGGPDTQYF. CDR3 in DNA: TGCAGTGCTCCATTAGAGCGGGGGGGCCCAGATACGCAGTATTTT. The J gene is TRBJ2-3, the V gene TRBV20-1, with TRBD2 matching 10 bases. The V segment lost 5 bases and the J segment 4 bases; nucleotides outside the gene matches: 9. The CDR3 is 15 residues long. Germline V lookup: CDR1 DFQATT, CDR2 SNEGSKA (reference sequence).

This clonotype was seen a few times. The rearrangement uses TRBV5-1 and TRBJ2-1; D is unresolved. This CDR3 contains 13 residues. Trimming stripped 0 bases from V and 5 bases from J, with 6 bases between. Germline V gene sequence: CDR1 SGHRS, CDR2 YFSETQ. In DNA form, the CDR3 reads TGCGCCAGCAGCTTGGATAGGAACAATGAGCAGTTCTTC. Residues: CASSLDRNNEQFF. The variable domain in full, completed from reference TRBV5-1 and TRBJ2-1, reads KAGVTQTPRYLIKTRGQQVTLSCSPISGHRSVSWYQQTPGQGLQFLFEYFSETQRNKGNFPGRFSGRQFSNSRSEMNVSTLELGDSALYLCASSLDRNNEQFFGPGTRLTVL.

In this sample, this clonotype turned up many times. V usage is TRBV5-1 and J usage is TRBJ2-1, with unresolved D. The germline gives CDR1 SGHRS, CDR2 YFSETQ. V was cut by 0 bases and J by 6 bases, with 7 bases left in between. This CDR3 is built from 13 residues. CDR3 in amino acids: CASSLGTINEQFF. In nucleotides, the CDR3 is TGCGCCAGCAGCTTGGGTACTATCAATGAGCAGTTCTTC. The variable domain in full, completed from reference TRBV5-1 and TRBJ2-1, reads KAGVTQTPRYLIKTRGQQVTLSCSPISGHRSVSWYQQTPGQGLQFLFEYFSETQRNKGNFPGRFSGRQFSNSRSEMNVSTLELGDSALYLCASSLGTINEQFFGPGTRLTVL.

This clonotype was seen many times. This chain uses TRBV12-3 or TRBV12-4 with TRBJ2-5, with a weak D call TRBD2 (6 bases). This CDR3 region has 15 residues. V lost 6 bases and J lost 5, with 19 bases in between. The CDR3 protein is CASSPRSGELETQYF. CDR3 in DNA: TGTGCCAGCAGCCCACGGTCGGGGGAGTTGGAGACCCAGTACTTC.

This clonotype was detected ten times or more. The chain joins TRBV6-6 to TRBJ2-3; 8 nucleotides match TRBD2. J lost 1 base, V lost 2 bases, and 5 bases had no gene match. Germline V gives CDR1 MNHNY, CDR2 SVGAGI (reference sequence). The length of the CDR3 is 16 residues. The CDR3 sequence is CASSYPSTSGTDTQYF. For the CDR3, the DNA is TGTGCCAGCAGTTACCCATCGACTAGCGGCACAGATACGCAGTATTTT.

The chain combines TRBV5-6 with TRBJ2-3; the D is unclear. V was cut by 4 bases and J by 1 base, with 4 bases left in between. This CDR3 spans 12 amino acids. Germline-derived CDR1 and CDR2 are SGHDT and YYEEEE. CDR3 nucleotide sequence: TGTGCCAGCAGCACTGGCACAGATACGCAGTATTTT. It is translated as CASSTGTDTQYF.

The chain joins TRBV11-2 to TRBJ2-1; maybe TRBD1 (6 bases). Per germline, CDR1 SGHAT and CDR2 FQNNGV. The germline V and J ends were trimmed by 0 bases and 4 bases, with 7 bases remaining between them. There are 14 residues in the CDR3. The CDR3: CASSLETGYNEQFF. The CDR3 DNA sequence: TGTGCCAGCAGCTTAGAAACAGGGTACAATGAGCAGTTCTTC.

The genes are TRBV29-1 and TRBJ1-1; 8 positions match TRBD1. V was pared by 8 bases and J by 7 bases, with 18 bases of the junction left unmatched. This CDR3 has 15 residues. Germline CDR1 reads SQVTM; CDR2 reads ANQGSEA. CDR3 coding DNA: TGCAGCTTCCACACCCCCGGACAGGGTTGGGGTGAAGCTTTCTTT. Encoded protein: CSFHTPGQGWGEAFF.